The 22 T cell receptor beta chains listed next were all sequenced from one sample in a study of blood T cell repertoires in COVID-19 (dated by TCRdb to 2020 to 2022). The library was generated by the immunoSEQ multiplex PCR assay. What TCRdb holds here is the immuneACCESS table cut down to in-frame rearrangements. Part of the clones is not present; checked against another copy, under half of the missing clones reflect an unresolved V gene, and the others are unexplained. The sample table contains 150,000 to 200,000 clones; only one count was recorded for more than 75% of them. 4% to 5.5% of the sample lies in the top ten. The material sequenced was peripheral blood. These receptors were obtained from a human donor in a cohort sampled during active COVID-19.

This clone was observed a few times. The chain employs TRBV27 and TRBJ2-7; TRBD2 matches 14 bases. J lost 1 base, V lost 5 bases, and 4 bases had no gene match. This CDR3 spans 16 amino acids. Germline values: CDR1 MNHEY, CDR2 SMNVEV (reference sequence). The CDR3 is CASSPGTSGSSYEQYF. The CDR3 coding sequence is TGTGCCAGCAGTCCGGGGACTAGCGGGAGTTCCTACGAGCAGTACTTC.

J is TRBJ1-2 and V is TRBV7-9, with D unclear. Germline CDR1 reads SEHNR; CDR2 reads FQNEAQ (reference sequence). V lost 0 bases and J 7 bases, leaving 15 bases between the germline ends. CDR3 length equals 15 residues. CDR3: CASSLALTDFSGYTF. For the CDR3, the DNA is TGTGCCAGCAGCTTAGCGCTCACAGATTTTTCTGGCTACACCTTC.

This clone appeared a single time. One junction end disagrees with the germline gene, perhaps due to a read error. J is TRBJ2-5 and V is TRBV5-5, with TRBD2 identical over 7 bases. Germline values: CDR1 SGHKS, CDR2 YYEKEE (reference sequence). The CDR3 runs to 14 residues. The CDR3 DNA is TGTGCCAGCAGCTTAGCGGGGTCTAAAGAGGCCCAGTACTTC. It translates to CASSLAGSKEAQYF.

The chain employs TRBV21-1 and TRBJ2-4; the table's D call TRBD2 went unverified against the DNA. TRBV21-1 is given as a pseudogene. The CDR3 extends over 16 amino acids. In nucleotides, the CDR3 is TGTGCCAGCAGCAAAACTAGCGGGGAGACTGCAAAAACATTGAGCTTC. Its protein product is CASSKTSGETAKTLSF.

V is TRBV5-8 and J is TRBJ2-7, with a possible D match to TRBD1 (5 bases). Per germline, CDR1 SGHTS and CDR2 YDEGEE. This CDR3 is 12 amino acids long. Trimming shortened V by 3 bases and J by 9 bases, and 13 bases separated the two germline ends. Written as DNA, the CDR3 is TGTGCCAGCAGCTCCTCTTTTCAGGGGCAGTACTTC. Protein product: CASSSSFQGQYF.

The rearrangement joins TRBV14 to TRBJ1-1, with a possible D match to TRBD1 (6 bases). CDR1 is SGHDN, CDR2 FVKESK, per germline. V was pared by 3 bases and J by 5 bases, with 10 bases between. CDR3 size: 13 residues. The CDR3 loop is CASSQGAGTEAFF. DNA of the CDR3: TGTGCCAGCAGCCAGGGGGCTGGAACTGAAGCTTTCTTT.

CDR3: CASSLAGGDRGNEQFF. The CDR3 nucleotides are TGTGCCAGCAGCTTGGCCGGGGGTGATCGGGGTAATGAGCAGTTCTTC. The chain joins TRBV5-6 to TRBJ2-1; D is perhaps TRBD2 (6 bases). In germline, CDR1 is SGHDT, CDR2 YYEEEE. The V and J ends lost 0 bases and 7 bases respectively, with 17 bases between them. The CDR3 contains 16 residues.

This sequence joins TRBV30 and TRBJ2-2; D unclear. Germline CDR1 reads GTSNPN; CDR2 reads SVGIG (reference sequence). CDR3 length: 13 amino acids. V lost 0 bases and J 6 bases, leaving 8 bases between the germline ends. CDR3 bases: TGTGCCTGGAGTGTAGAAGCTCCCGGGGAGCTGTTTTTT. This gives the protein CAWSVEAPGELFF.

V gene TRBV28 combines with J gene TRBJ2-1, with 7 bases identical to TRBD2. The V segment lost 1 base and the J segment 0 bases; nucleotides outside the gene matches: 15. The CDR3 runs to 20 residues. CDR1 and CDR2 from the germline V gene are MDHEN and SYDVKM. CDR3: CASSLFARERGGSSYNEQFF. The CDR3 nucleotides are TGTGCCAGCAGTTTATTCGCTAGGGAGCGGGGCGGGAGCTCCTACAATGAGCAGTTCTTC.

CDR3 DNA: TGTGCCAGCTCACCCGGGACTAGCGGGAGAGGCACCGGGGAGCTGTTTTTT. It translates to CASSPGTSGRGTGELFF. The rearrangement uses TRBV18 and TRBJ2-2, with TRBD2 identical over 14 bases. The CDR3 runs to 17 residues. Germline trimming cut 3 bases from V and 4 bases from J; bases unmatched to any gene: 4. The germline gives CDR1 KGHSH, CDR2 LQKENI.

DNA of the CDR3: TGTGCCAGCAGTGAAGTACAGGGCTACACCTTC. Translation: CASSEVQGYTF. J is TRBJ1-2 and V is TRBV6-1; D is undetermined. From germline, CDR1 is MNHNS and CDR2 SASEGT. V was clipped by 1 base and J by 8 bases, with 5 bases between them. This CDR3 has 11 amino acids.

The V call is TRBV7-2, the J call TRBJ2-7; 10 bases line up with TRBD2. The germline CDR1 and CDR2 sequences are SGHTA and FQGNSA. This CDR3 has 15 amino acids. Trimming at V came to 1 base and at J to 2 bases, leaving 2 bases not matched to a gene. In nucleotides, the CDR3 is TGTGCCAGCAGCTTAGTAGCGGGAGGAACCTACGAGCAGTACTTC. As protein: CASSLVAGGTYEQYF.

The chain has TRBV7-2 and TRBJ2-7; the match to TRBD1 covers 7 bases. V shed 2 bases and J 3 bases; nucleotides not matched to a gene: 4. The CDR3 runs to 14 residues. In germline, CDR1 is SGHTA, CDR2 FQGNSA. The CDR3 coding sequence is TGTGCCAGCAGCTTAAACTCAGGGGGCTACGAGCAGTACTTC. It is translated as CASSLNSGGYEQYF.

The chain has TRBV19 and TRBJ1-2; 9 bases align to TRBD1. The CDR3 is 15 residues long. The germline V gene encodes CDR1 LNHDA and CDR2 SQIVND (reference sequence). Trimming cost V 4 bases and J 3 bases; bases outside gene matches: 6. CDR3 sequence reads: CASSRPGQGHYGYTF. The CDR3 DNA reads as TGTGCCAGTAGTAGGCCGGGACAGGGTCACTATGGCTACACCTTC.

V usage is TRBV6-4 and J usage is TRBJ1-6; D unclear. With 2 bases removed from V and 9 bases from J, the gap between germline ends came to 11 bases. CDR3 length: 14 residues. The germline V gene has CDR1 MRHNA and CDR2 SNTAGT. CDR3: CASSDGGKFSPLHF. The CDR3 bases are TGTGCCAGCAGTGACGGCGGCAAGTTTTCACCCCTCCACTTT.

This chain connects TRBV11-3 to TRBJ2-1; 9 nucleotides agree with TRBD2. Germline CDR1 and CDR2: SGHNT and YENEEA. V shed 1 base, J shed 8 bases, and the junction held 3 bases outside the gene matches. The CDR3 totals 14 residues. The CDR3 spells CASSLGAGGDEQFF. The CDR3 region has the DNA TGTGCCAGCAGCTTAGGAGCGGGGGGCGATGAGCAGTTCTTC.

The rearrangement links TRBV6-5 to TRBJ1-4; D is unclear. Trimming stripped 0 bases from V and 4 bases from J, with 9 bases between. The germline CDR1 and CDR2 sequences are MNHEY and SVGAGI. CDR3 length: 15 residues. CDR3 in amino acids: CASSYSSGLNEKLFF. The CDR3 coding sequence is TGTGCCAGCAGTTACTCGAGTGGGCTTAATGAAAAACTGTTTTTT.

V gene TRBV10-3 combines with J gene TRBJ2-3; D gene ambiguous. Germline V gene data show CDR1 as ENHRY and CDR2 as SYGVKD. This CDR3 is 12 amino acids long. Trimming left V 7 bases short and J 0 bases short, with 5 bases between. The CDR3 DNA follows: TGTGCCATCAAACAGAGCACAGATACGCAGTATTTT. It codes for CAIKQSTDTQYF.

The rearrangement uses TRBV5-1 and TRBJ1-1; maybe TRBD1 (6 bases). V lost 5 bases to trimming and J lost 1 base, with 12 bases between them. CDR3 length: 14 residues. Germline lookup yields CDR1 SGHRS and CDR2 YFSETQ. This CDR3 reads CASRGDNRNTEAFF. Here the CDR3 DNA reads TGCGCCAGCAGGGGGGACAATAGGAACACTGAAGCTTTCTTT.

The CDR3: CAWSPEGGVPYNEQFF. CDR3 coding DNA: TGTGCCTGGAGCCCCGAGGGAGGGGTCCCTTACAATGAGCAGTTCTTC. The genes are TRBV30 and TRBJ2-1; 7 nucleotides align to TRBD2. Germline V CDR1 and CDR2: GTSNPN, SVGIG (reference sequence). The V and J ends lost 3 bases and 4 bases, in that order; junction bases with no gene match: 12. The CDR3 totals 16 residues.

The chain recombines TRBV14 with TRBJ2-7; no firm D call. V lost 0 bases to trimming and J lost 3 bases, with 9 bases between them. Looked up from germline, CDR1 is SGHDN and CDR2 is FVKESK. The CDR3 has 14 residues. CDR3 loop: CASSQESRSYEQYF. The CDR3 DNA reads as TGTGCCAGCAGCCAAGAAAGCCGGAGCTACGAGCAGTACTTC.

The chain combines TRBV14 with TRBJ2-7, with D maybe TRBD1 (5 bases). CDR3 size: 14 residues. Germline values: CDR1 SGHDN, CDR2 FVKESK. V lost 2 bases and J 3 bases, leaving 11 bases between the germline ends. This chain's CDR3 is CASSQRLRVYEQYF. As DNA, the CDR3 is TGTGCCAGCAGCCAACGCCTCAGGGTCTACGAGCAGTACTTC.